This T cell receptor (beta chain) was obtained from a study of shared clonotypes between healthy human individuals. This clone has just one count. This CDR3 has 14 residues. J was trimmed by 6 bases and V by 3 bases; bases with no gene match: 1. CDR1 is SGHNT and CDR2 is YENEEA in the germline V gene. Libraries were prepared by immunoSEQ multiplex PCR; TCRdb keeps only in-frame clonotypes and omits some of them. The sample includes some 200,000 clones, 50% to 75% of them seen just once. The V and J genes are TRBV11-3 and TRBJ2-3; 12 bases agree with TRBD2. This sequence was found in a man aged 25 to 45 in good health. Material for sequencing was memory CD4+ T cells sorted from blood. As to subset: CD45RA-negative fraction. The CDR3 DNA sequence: TGTGCCAGCAGCTTTGGGACTAGCGGGGATACGCAGTATTTT. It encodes CASSFGTSGDTQYF. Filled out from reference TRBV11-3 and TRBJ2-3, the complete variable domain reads EAGVVQSPRYKIIEKKQPVAFWCNPISGHNTLYWYLQNLGQGPELLIRYENEEAVDDSQLPKDRFSAERLKGVDSTLKIQPAELGDSAVYLCASSFGTSGDTQYFGPGTRLTVL.